These 8 T cell receptor beta chains came from one sample sequenced in a study of breast tumors, draining lymph nodes, adjacent tissues. TCRdb re-analysed the multiplex PCR reads in MiXCR, keeping a single row per CDR3 protein. The sample gives 150,000 to 200,000 distinct CDR3 sequences, roughly 30% of which show up once; 4.3% is in the top ten. Breast cancer patients provided tissue from their axillary draining lymph nodes. The sample taken for sequencing was axillary lymph node tissue. The receptors stem from a female donor with breast cancer. Some clones in this sample may be carry-over from other donors' samples.

The rearrangement joins TRBV20-1 to TRBJ2-3, with 11 bases aligning to TRBD2. The CDR3 has 16 residues. Germline-derived CDR1 and CDR2 are DFQATT and SNEGSKA (reference sequence). The J segment lost 0 bases and the V segment lost 3 bases, leaving 5 bases of the junction unmatched. The CDR3 sequence: CSASFLAGGSTDTQYF. CDR3 DNA: TGCAGTGCTAGTTTCCTAGCGGGGGGCAGCACAGATACGCAGTATTTT.

V usage is TRBV18 and J usage is TRBJ2-1, with a weak D call TRBD1 (5 bases). V lost 4 bases, J lost 10 bases, and 17 bases lay in between. Germline V gene sequence: CDR1 KGHSH, CDR2 LQKENI. The CDR3 sequence is 14 residues long. The CDR3 nucleotides read TGTGCCAGCTCACTTCCCGTAAAAACAGGAGAGCAGTTCTTC. This translates into CASSLPVKTGEQFF.

This clonotype appeared many times. The V call is TRBV12-3 or TRBV12-4, the J call TRBJ2-6; weak D call: TRBD1 (6 bases). V lost 5 bases and J 1 base, leaving 21 bases between the germline ends. The CDR3 contains 19 residues. For the CDR3, the DNA is TGTGCCAGCAGTGCCCGACAGGTGGGCCTCCCATCTGGGGCCAACGTCCTGACTTTC. As protein: CASSARQVGLPSGANVLTF.

Note on this clonotype: A much larger clone is a single base away; this may be a read error. This chain uses TRBV18 with TRBJ1-5; D unresolved. V was clipped by 10 bases and J by 3 bases, with 10 bases between them. Per germline, CDR1 KGHSH and CDR2 LQKENI. The CDR3 has 12 amino acids. The CDR3 protein is CANSTDNQPQHF. DNA of the CDR3: TGTGCCAACTCGACTGACAATCAGCCCCAGCATTTT.

This clonotype was recorded many times. V usage is TRBV24-1 and J usage is TRBJ2-5; the match to TRBD1 covers 9 bases. Germline V gene data show CDR1 as KGHDR and CDR2 as SFDVKD. V lost 6 bases to trimming and J lost 5 bases; unmatched junction nucleotides: 6. CDR3 length equals 14 residues. The CDR3 sequence: CATSLQGAPETQYF. The CDR3, as DNA: TGTGCCACCAGTTTACAGGGGGCGCCGGAGACCCAGTACTTC.

This clonotype came up many times. The J gene is TRBJ2-5, the V gene TRBV15; TRBD2 matches 11 bases. This CDR3 contains 17 residues. V dropped 0 bases and J dropped 1; count of bases not matched to a gene: 4. Germline loops: CDR1 LNHNV, CDR2 YYDKDF (reference sequence). CDR3 region: CATSRDRLAGGQETQYF. Written as DNA, the CDR3 is TGTGCCACCAGCAGAGATCGTCTAGCGGGGGGCCAAGAGACCCAGTACTTC.

A note on this clonotype: Since a much larger clone is just one base distant, this may be a read error. The chain has TRBV14 and TRBJ1-2; no clear D. CDR1 and CDR2 from the germline V gene are SGHDN and FVKESK. This CDR3 comprises 16 residues. The CDR3 DNA is TGTGCCAGCAGCGAAGCGCGGGGATCAGGAGACTATGCCTACACCTTC. It specifies CASSEARGSGDYAYTF.

Points on this clonotype: Being one base from a much bigger clone, this may be a read error. This rearrangement joins TRBV6-1 to TRBJ1-4; D is perhaps TRBD1 (5 bases). Trimming removed 3 bases at V and 8 bases at J, with 22 bases between. The V gene's germline CDR1 is MNHNS and CDR2 SASEGT. The CDR3 is made up of 17 amino acids. CDR3 in DNA: TGTGCCAGCAGTGACCAACCGTGGGCCTGGAGGGACGAAAAACTGTTTTTT. Its translation: CASSDQPWAWRDEKLFF.